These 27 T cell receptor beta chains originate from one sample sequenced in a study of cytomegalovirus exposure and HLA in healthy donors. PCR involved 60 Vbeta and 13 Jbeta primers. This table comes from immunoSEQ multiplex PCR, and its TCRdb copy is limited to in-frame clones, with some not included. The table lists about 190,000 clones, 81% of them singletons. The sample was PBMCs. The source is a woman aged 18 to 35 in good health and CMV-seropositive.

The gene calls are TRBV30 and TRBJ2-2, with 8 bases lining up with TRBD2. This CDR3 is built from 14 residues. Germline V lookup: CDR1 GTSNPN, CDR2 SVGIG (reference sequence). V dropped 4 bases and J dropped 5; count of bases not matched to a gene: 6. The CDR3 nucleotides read TGTGCCTGGATAGGCGGGGGGCGAACCGGGGAGCTGTTTTTT. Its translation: CAWIGGGRTGELFF.

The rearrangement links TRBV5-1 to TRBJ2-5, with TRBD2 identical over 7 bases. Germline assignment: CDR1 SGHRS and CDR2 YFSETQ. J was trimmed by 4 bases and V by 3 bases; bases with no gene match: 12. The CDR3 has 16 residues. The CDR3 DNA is TGCGCCAGCAGCTCCTCCGCTGGGGGGGGAGGAGAGACCCAGTACTTC. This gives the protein CASSSSAGGGGETQYF. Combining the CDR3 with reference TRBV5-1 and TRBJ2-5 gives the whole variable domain KAGVTQTPRYLIKTRGQQVTLSCSPISGHRSVSWYQQTPGQGLQFLFEYFSETQRNKGNFPGRFSGRQFSNSRSEMNVSTLELGDSALYLCASSSSAGGGGETQYFGPGTRLLVL.

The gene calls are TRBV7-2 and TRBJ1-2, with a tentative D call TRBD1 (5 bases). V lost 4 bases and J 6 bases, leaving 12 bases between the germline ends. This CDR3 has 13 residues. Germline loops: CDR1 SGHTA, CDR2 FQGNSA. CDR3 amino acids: CASSWGPSDGYTF. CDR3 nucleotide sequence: TGTGCCAGCAGCTGGGGCCCCTCTGATGGCTACACCTTC.

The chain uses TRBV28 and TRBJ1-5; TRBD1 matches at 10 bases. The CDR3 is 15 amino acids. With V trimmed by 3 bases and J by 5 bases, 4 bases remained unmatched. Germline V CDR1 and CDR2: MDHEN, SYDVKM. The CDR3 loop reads CASSFRGTGDQPQHF. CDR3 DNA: TGTGCCAGCAGTTTTCGGGGGACAGGGGATCAGCCCCAGCATTTT.

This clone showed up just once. The CDR3 coding sequence is TGTGCCACCCGGTCCAGGGTCAATCAGCCCCAGCATTTT. Translation: CATRSRVNQPQHF. V gene TRBV2 combines with J gene TRBJ1-5; D perhaps matches TRBD1 (5 bases). CDR3 size: 13 residues. CDR1 SNHLY and CDR2 FYNNEI come from the germline V gene. V dropped 10 bases and J dropped 3 bases, with 13 bases sitting between them.

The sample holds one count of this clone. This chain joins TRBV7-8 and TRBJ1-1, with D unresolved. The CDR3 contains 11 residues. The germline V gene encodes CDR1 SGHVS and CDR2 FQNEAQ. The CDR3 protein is CAGGPLTEAFF. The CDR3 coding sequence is TGTGCAGGAGGCCCTCTCACTGAAGCTTTCTTT.

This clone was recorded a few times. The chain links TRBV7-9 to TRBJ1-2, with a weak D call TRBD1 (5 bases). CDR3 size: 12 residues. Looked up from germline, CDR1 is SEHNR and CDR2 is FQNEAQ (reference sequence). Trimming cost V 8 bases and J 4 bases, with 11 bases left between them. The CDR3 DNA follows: TGTGCCAGCCGGGGGAGCACCTATGGCTACACCTTC. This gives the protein CASRGSTYGYTF.

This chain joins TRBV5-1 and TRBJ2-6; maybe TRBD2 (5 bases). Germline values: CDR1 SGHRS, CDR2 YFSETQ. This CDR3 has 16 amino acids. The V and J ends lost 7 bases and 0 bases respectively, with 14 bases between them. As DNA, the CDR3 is TGCGCCAGCGGCACCGGACTGATCTCTGGGGCCAACGTCCTGACTTTC. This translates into CASGTGLISGANVLTF.

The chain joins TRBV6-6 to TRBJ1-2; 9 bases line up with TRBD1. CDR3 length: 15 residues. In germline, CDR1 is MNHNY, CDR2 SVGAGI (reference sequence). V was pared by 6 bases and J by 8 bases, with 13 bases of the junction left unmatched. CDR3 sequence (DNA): TGTGCCAGCAGAAATCAGCTACAGGGGGCGCAGGGCTACACCTTC. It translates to CASRNQLQGAQGYTF.

The CDR3 nucleotides read TGTGCCAGCAGTGAACCGGTATTACAGGGAAAGCAGTACTTC. Its translation is CASSEPVLQGKQYF. This chain connects TRBV6-1 to TRBJ2-7; D is perhaps TRBD1 (6 bases). V was shortened by 2 bases and J by 8 bases, with 16 bases between the two germline ends. Germline lookup yields CDR1 MNHNS and CDR2 SASEGT. The CDR3 has 14 amino acids.

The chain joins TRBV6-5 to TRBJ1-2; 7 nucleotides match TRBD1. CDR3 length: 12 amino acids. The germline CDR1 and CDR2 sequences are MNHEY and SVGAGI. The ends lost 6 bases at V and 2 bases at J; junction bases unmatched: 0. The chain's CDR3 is CASRQGNYGYTF. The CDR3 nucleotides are TGTGCCAGCAGACAGGGGAACTATGGCTACACCTTC.

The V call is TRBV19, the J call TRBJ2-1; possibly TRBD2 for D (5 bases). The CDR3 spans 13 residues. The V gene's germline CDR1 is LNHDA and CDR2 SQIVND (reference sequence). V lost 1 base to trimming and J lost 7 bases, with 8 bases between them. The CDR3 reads CASSIGEGNEQFF. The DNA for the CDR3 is TGTGCCAGTAGTATAGGAGAGGGTAATGAGCAGTTCTTC.

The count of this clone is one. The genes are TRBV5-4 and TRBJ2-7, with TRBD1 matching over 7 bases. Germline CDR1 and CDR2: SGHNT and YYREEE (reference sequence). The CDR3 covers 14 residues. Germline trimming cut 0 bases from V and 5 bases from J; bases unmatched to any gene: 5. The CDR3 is CASSLETGFHEQYF. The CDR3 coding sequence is TGTGCCAGCAGCTTGGAGACAGGGTTCCACGAGCAGTACTTC.

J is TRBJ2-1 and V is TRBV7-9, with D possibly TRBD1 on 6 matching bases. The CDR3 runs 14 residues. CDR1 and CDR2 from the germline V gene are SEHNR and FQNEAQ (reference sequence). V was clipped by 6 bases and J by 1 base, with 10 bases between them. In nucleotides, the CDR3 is TGTGCCAGCAGGGCACAGGGTTCCTACAATGAGCAGTTCTTC. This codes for CASRAQGSYNEQFF.

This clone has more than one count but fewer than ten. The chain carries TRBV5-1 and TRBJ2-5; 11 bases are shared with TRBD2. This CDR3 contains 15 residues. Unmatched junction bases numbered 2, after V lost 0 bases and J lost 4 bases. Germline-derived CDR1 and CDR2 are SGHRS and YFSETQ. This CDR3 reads CASSLVGLAGETQYF. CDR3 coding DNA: TGCGCCAGCAGCTTGGTTGGACTAGCGGGAGAGACCCAGTACTTC.

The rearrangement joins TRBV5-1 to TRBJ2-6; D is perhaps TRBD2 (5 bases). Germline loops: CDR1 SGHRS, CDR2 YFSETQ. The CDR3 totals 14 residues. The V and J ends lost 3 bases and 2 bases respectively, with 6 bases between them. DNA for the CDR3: TGCGCCAGCAGCTCCGGGGCTGGGGCCAACGTCCTGACTTTC. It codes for CASSSGAGANVLTF.

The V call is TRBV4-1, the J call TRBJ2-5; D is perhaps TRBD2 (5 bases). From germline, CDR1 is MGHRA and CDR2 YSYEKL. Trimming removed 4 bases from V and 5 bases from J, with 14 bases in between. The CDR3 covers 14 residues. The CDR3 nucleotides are TGCGCCAGCAGCCTCACCTCTAGCCTGGAGACCCAGTACTTC. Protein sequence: CASSLTSSLETQYF.

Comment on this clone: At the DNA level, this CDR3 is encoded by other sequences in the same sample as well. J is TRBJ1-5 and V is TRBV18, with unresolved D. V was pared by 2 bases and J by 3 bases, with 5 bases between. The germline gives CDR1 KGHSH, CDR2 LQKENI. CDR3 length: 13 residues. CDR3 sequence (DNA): TGTGCCAGCTCACCAGGACTCAATCAGCCCCAGCATTTT. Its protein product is CASSPGLNQPQHF.

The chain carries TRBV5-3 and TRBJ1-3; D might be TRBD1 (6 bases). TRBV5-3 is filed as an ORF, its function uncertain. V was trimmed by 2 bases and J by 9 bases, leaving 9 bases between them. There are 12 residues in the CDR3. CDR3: CARSLGGGTIYF. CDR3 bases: TGTGCCAGAAGCTTAGGGGGGGGCACCATATATTTT.

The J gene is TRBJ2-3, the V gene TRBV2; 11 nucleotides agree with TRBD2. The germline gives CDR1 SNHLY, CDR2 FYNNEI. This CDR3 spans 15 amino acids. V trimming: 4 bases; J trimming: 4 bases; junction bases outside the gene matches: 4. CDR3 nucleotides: TGTGCCAGCAGTGTAGCGGGGGGGCCAGCAGATACGCAGTATTTT. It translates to CASSVAGGPADTQYF. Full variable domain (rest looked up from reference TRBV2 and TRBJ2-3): EPEVTQTPSHQVTQMGQEVILRCVPISNHLYFYWYRQILGQKVEFLVSFYNNEISEKSEIFDDQFSVERPDGSNFTLKIRSTKLEDSAMYFCASSVAGGPADTQYFGPGTRLTVL.

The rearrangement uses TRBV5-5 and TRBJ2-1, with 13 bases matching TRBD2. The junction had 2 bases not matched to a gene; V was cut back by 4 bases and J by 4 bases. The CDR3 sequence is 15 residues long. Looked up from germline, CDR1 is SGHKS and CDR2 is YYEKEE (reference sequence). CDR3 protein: CASSPGLAGYNEQFF. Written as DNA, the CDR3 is TGTGCCAGCAGCCCGGGACTAGCGGGGTACAATGAGCAGTTCTTC.

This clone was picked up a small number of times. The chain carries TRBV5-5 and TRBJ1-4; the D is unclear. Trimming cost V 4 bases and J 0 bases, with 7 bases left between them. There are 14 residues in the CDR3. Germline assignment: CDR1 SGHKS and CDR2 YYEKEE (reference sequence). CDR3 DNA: TGTGCCAGCAGCCCCTTAACAACTAATGAAAAACTGTTTTTT. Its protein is CASSPLTTNEKLFF.

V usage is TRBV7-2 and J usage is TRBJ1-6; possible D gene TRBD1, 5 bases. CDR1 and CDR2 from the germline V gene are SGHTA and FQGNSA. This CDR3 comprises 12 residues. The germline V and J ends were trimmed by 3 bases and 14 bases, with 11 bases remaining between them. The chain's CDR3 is CASSFRAKSLHF. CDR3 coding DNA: TGTGCCAGCAGCTTCAGGGCCAAGTCCCTCCACTTT.

CDR3 sequence (DNA): TGTGTCTCCTCCAAAGTGGGGACAGGGGGCGGCGGCTACACCTTC. Amino acids: CVSSKVGTGGGGYTF. The gene calls are TRBV19 and TRBJ1-2; 12 bases are a match to TRBD1. The CDR3 spans 15 residues. Looked up from germline, CDR1 is LNHDA and CDR2 is SQIVND (reference sequence).

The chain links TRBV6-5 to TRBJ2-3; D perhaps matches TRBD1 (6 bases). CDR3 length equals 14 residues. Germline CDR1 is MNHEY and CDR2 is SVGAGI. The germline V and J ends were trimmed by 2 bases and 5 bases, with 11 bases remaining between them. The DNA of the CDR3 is TGTGCCAGCAGTTACGAACAGGGAATAGATACGCAGTATTTT. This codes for CASSYEQGIDTQYF.

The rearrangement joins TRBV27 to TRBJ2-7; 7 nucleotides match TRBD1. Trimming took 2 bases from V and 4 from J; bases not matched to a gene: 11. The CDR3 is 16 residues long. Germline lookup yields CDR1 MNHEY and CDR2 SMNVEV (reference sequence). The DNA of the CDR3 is TGTGCCAGCAGTTTAACCCTCGGGACAGCCCTTTACGAGCAGTACTTC. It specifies CASSLTLGTALYEQYF.

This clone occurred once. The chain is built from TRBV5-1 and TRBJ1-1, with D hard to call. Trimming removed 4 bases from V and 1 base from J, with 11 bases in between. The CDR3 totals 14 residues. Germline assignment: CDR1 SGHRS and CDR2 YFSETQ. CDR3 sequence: CASSGRQQNTEAFF. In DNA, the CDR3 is TGCGCCAGCAGCGGAAGACAACAGAACACTGAAGCTTTCTTT.